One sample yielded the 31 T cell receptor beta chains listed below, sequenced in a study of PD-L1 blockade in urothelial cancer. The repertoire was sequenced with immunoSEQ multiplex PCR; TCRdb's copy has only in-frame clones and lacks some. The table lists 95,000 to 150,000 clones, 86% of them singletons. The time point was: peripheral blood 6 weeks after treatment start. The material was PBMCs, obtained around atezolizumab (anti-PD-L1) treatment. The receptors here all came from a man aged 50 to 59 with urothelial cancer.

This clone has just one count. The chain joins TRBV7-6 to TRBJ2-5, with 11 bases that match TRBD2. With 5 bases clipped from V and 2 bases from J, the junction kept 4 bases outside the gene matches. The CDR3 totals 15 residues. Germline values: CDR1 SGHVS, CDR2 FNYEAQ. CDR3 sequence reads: CASSVGTSGQETQYF. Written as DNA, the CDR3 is TGTGCCAGCAGCGTCGGGACTAGCGGACAAGAGACCCAGTACTTC.

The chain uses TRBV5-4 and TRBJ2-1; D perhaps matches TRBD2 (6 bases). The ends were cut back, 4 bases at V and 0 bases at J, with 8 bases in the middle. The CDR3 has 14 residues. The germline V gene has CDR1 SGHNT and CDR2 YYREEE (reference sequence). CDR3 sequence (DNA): TGTGCCAGCAGCAGGGACTCCTCCTACAATGAGCAGTTCTTC. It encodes CASSRDSSYNEQFF.

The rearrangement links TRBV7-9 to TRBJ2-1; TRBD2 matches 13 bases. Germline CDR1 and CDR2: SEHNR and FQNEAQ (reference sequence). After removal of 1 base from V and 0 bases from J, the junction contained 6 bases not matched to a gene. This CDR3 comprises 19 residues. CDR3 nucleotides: TGTGCCAGCAGCTTAGTCCCGGGACTAGCGGGACCCTCCTACAATGAGCAGTTCTTC. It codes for CASSLVPGLAGPSYNEQFF. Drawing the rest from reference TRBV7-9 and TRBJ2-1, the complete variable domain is DTGVSQNPRHKITKRGQNVTFRCDPISEHNRLYWYRQTLGQGPEFLTYFQNEAQLEKSRLLSDRFSAERPKGSFSTLEIQRTEQGDSAMYLCASSLVPGLAGPSYNEQFFGPGTRLTVL.

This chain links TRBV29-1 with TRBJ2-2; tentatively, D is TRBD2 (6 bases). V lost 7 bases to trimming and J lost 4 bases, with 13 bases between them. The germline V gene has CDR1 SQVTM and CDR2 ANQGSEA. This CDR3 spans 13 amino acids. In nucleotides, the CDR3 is TGCAGCGCCCTGGCGGGGTTCACCGGGGAGCTGTTTTTT. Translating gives CSALAGFTGELFF.

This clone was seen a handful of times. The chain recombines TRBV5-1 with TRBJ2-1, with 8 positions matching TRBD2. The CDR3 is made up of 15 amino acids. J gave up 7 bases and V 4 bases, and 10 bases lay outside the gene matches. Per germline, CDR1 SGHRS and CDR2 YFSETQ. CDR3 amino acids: CASSETSGRLNEQFF. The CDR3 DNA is TGCGCCAGCAGCGAAACTAGCGGCCGCCTGAATGAGCAGTTCTTC.

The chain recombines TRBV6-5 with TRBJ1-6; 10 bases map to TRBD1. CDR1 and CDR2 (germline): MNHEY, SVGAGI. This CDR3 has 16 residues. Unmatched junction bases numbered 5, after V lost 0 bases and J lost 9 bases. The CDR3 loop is CASSYSTGTGVSPLHF. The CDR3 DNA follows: TGTGCCAGCAGTTACTCAACCGGGACAGGGGTTTCACCCCTCCACTTT.

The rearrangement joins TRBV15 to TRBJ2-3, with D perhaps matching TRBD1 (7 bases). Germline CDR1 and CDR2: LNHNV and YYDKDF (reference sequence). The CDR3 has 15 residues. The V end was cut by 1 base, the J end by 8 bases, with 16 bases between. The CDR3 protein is CATSRAAGTETTQYF. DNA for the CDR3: TGTGCCACCAGCAGAGCGGCGGGGACAGAAACTACGCAGTATTTT.

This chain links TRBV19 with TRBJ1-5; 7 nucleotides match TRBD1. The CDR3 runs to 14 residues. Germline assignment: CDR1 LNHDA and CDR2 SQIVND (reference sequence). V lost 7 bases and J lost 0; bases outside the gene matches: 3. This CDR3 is CASKRQGSNQPQHF. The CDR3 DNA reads TGTGCCAGTAAACGACAGGGTAGCAATCAGCCCCAGCATTTT. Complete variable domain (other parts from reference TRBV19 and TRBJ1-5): DGGITQSPKYLFRKEGQNVTLSCEQNLNHDAMYWYRQDPGQGLRLIYYSQIVNDFQKGDIAEGYSVSREKKESFPLTVTSAQKNPTAFYLCASKRQGSNQPQHFGDGTRLSIL.

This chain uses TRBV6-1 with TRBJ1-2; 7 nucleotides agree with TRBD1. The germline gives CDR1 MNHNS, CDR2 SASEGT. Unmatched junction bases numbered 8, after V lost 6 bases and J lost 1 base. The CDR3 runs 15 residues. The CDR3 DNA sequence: TGTGCCAGCAGGCCCGGGACAGCGATTAACTATGGCTACACCTTC. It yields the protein CASRPGTAINYGYTF.

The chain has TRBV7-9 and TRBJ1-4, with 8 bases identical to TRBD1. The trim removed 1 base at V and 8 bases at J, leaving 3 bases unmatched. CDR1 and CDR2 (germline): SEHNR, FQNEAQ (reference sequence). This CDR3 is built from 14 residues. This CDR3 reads CASSLETGAEKLFF. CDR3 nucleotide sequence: TGTGCCAGCAGCTTAGAGACAGGGGCAGAAAAACTGTTTTTT.

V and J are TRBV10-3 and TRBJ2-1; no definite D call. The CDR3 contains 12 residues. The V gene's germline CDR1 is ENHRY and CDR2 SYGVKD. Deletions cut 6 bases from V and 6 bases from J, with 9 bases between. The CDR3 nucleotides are TGTGCCATCAGGGCCGATACCAATGAGCAGTTCTTC. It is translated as CAIRADTNEQFF.

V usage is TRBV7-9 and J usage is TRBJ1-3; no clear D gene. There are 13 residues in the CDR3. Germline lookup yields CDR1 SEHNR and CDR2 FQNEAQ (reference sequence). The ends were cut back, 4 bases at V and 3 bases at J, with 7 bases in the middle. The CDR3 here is CASSSAGGNTIYF. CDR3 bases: TGTGCCAGCAGCTCGGCGGGTGGAAACACCATATATTTT.

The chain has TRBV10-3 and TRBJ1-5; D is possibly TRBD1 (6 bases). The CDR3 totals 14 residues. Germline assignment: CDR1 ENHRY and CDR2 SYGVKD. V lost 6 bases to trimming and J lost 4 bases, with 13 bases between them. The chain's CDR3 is CAISRDTSNQPQHF. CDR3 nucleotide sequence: TGTGCCATCAGCCGGGACACCTCTAATCAGCCCCAGCATTTT.

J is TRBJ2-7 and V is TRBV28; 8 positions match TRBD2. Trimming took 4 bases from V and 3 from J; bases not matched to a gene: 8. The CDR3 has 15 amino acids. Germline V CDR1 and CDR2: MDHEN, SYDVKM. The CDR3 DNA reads TGTGCCAGCAGTTCTCCCGGACGGGAGGGCTACGAGCAGTACTTC. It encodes CASSSPGREGYEQYF.

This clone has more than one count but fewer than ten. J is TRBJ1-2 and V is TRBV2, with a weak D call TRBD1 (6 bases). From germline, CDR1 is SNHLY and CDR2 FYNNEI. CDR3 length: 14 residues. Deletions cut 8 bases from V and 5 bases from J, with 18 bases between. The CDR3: CASLRGGRIYGYTF. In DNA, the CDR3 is TGTGCCAGCTTGCGGGGGGGGCGCATTTATGGCTACACCTTC.

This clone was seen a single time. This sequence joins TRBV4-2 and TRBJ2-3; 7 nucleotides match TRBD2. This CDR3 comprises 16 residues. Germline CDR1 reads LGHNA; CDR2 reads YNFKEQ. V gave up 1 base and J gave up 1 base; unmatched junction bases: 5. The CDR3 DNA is TGTGCCAGCAGCCAAGCCGGACTAGTTGGCACAGATACGCAGTATTTT. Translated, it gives CASSQAGLVGTDTQYF.

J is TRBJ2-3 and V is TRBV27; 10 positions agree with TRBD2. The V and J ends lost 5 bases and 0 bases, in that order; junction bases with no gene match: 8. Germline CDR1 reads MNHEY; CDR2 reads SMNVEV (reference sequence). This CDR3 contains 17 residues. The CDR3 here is CASSRTSGPSSTDTQYF. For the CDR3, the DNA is TGTGCCAGCAGTCGGACTAGCGGACCCTCTAGCACAGATACGCAGTATTTT.

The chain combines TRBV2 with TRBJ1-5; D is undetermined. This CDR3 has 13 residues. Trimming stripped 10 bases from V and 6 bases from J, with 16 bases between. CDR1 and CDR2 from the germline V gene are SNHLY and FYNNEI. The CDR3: CATQREGRQPQHF. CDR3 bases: TGTGCCACCCAAAGAGAGGGTCGTCAGCCCCAGCATTTT.

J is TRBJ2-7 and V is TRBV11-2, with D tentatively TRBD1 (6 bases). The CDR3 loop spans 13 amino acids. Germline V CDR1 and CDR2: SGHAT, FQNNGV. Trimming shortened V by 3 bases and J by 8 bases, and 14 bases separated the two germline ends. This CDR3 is CASSLGALLKQYF. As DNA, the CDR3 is TGTGCCAGCAGCTTGGGGGCCCTATTGAAGCAGTACTTC.

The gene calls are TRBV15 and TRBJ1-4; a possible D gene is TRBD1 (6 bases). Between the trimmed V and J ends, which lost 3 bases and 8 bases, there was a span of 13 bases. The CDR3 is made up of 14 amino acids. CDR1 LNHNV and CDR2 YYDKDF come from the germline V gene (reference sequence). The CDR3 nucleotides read TGTGCCACCAGCAGGAGGGGGAAGGGGGAAAAACTGTTTTTT. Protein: CATSRRGKGEKLFF.

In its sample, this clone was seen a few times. CDR3 nucleotides: TGTGCCAGCTCCCGGCCCGGGACTGAAGCTTTCTTT. Its protein product is CASSRPGTEAFF. The rearrangement links TRBV6-5 to TRBJ1-1, with no clear D. The CDR3 extends over 12 amino acids. Between the trimmed V and J ends, which lost 8 bases and 5 bases, there was a span of 12 bases. CDR1 is MNHEY and CDR2 is SVGAGI in the germline V gene.

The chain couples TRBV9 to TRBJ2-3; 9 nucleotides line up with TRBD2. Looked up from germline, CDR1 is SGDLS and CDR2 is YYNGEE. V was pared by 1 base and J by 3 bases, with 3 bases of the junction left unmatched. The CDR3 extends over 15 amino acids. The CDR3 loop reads CASSVNSGRTDTQYF. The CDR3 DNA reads TGTGCCAGCAGCGTAAACAGCGGGAGGACAGATACGCAGTATTTT.

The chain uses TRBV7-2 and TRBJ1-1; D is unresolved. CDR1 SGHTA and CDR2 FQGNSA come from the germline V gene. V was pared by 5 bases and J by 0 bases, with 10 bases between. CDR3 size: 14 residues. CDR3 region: CASSPQALNTEAFF. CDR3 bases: TGTGCCAGCAGCCCCCAGGCCCTGAACACTGAAGCTTTCTTT. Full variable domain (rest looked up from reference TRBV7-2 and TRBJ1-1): GAGVSQSPSNKVTEKGKDVELRCDPISGHTALYWYRQSLGQGLEFLIYFQGNSAPDKSGLPSDRFSAERTGGSVSTLTIQRTQQEDSAVYLCASSPQALNTEAFFGQGTRLTVV.

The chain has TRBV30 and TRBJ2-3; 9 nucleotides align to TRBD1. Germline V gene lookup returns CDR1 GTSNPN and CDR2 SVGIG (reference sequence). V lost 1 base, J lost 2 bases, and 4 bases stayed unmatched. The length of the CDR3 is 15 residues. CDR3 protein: CAWSDRGRFTDTQYF. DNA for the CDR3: TGTGCCTGGAGTGACAGGGGGCGCTTCACAGATACGCAGTATTTT.

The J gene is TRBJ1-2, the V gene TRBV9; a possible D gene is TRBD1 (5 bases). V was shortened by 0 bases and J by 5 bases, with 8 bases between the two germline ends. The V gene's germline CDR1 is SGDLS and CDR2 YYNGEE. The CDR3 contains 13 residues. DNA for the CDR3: TGTGCCAGCAGCGTAGCTAGGGGATATGGCTACACCTTC. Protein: CASSVARGYGYTF.

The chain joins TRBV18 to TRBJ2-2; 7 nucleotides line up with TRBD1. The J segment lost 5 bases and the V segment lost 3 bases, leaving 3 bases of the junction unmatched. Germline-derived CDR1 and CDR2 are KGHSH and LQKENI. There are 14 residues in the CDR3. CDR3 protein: CASSPSTGTGELFF. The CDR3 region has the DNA TGTGCCAGCTCACCGTCGACAGGGACCGGGGAGCTGTTTTTT.

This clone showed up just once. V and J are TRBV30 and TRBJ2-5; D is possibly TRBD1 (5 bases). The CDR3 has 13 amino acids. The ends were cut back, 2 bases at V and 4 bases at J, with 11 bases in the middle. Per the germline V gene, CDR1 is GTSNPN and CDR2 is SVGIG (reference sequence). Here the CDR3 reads CAWSKGRVETQYF. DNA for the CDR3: TGTGCCTGGAGTAAGGGCAGGGTAGAGACCCAGTACTTC.

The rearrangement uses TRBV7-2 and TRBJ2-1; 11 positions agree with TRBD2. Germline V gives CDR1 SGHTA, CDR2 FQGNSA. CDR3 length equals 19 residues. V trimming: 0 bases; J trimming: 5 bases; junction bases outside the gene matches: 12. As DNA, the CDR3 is TGTGCCAGCAGCTTAGCGGTACTAGCGGGAGTAGGCAGCCACAATGAGCAGTTCTTC. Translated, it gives CASSLAVLAGVGSHNEQFF.

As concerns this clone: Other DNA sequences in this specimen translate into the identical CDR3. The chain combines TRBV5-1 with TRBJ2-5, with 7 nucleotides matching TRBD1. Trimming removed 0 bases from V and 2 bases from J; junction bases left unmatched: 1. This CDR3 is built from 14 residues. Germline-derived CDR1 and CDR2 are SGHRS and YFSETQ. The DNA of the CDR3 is TGCGCCAGCAGCTTGGGGGACAGTCAAGAGACCCAGTACTTC. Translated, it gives CASSLGDSQETQYF.

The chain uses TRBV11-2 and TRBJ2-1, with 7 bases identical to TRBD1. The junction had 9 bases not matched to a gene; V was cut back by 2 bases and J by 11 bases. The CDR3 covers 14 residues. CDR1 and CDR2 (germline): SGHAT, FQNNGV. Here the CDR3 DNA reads TGTGCCAGCAGCTTAAGACAGGGCCAGGGTAAGCAGTTCTTC. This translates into CASSLRQGQGKQFF. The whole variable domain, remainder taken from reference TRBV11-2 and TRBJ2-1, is EAGVAQSPRYKIIEKRQSVAFWCNPISGHATLYWYQQILGQGPKLLIQFQNNGVVDDSQLPKDRFSAERLKGVDSTLKIQPAKLEDSAVYLCASSLRQGQGKQFFGPGTRLTVL.

The CDR3 DNA is TGCGCCACCAAACAGGGGGCAACAGATACGCAGTATTTT. This encodes CATKQGATDTQYF. The chain employs TRBV5-1 and TRBJ2-3; TRBD1 matches 9 bases. V lost 9 bases to trimming and J lost 3 bases; unmatched junction nucleotides: 5. CDR1 SGHRS and CDR2 YFSETQ come from the germline V gene. The CDR3 has 13 residues. Drawing the rest from reference TRBV5-1 and TRBJ2-3, the complete variable domain is KAGVTQTPRYLIKTRGQQVTLSCSPISGHRSVSWYQQTPGQGLQFLFEYFSETQRNKGNFPGRFSGRQFSNSRSEMNVSTLELGDSALYLCATKQGATDTQYFGPGTRLTVL.